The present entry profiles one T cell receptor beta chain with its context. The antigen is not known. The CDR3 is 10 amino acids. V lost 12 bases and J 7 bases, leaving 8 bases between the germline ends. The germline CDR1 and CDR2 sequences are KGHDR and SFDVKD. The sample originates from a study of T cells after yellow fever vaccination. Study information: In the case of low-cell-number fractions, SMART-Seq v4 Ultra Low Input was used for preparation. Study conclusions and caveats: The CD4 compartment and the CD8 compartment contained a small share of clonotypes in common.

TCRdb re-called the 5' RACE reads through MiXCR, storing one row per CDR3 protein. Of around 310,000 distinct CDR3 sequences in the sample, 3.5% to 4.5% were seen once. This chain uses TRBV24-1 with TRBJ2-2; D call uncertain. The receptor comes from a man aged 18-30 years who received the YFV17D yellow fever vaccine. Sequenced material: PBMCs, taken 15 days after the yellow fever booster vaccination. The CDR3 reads CAANVGELFF. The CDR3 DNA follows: TGTGCCGCGAATGTCGGGGAGCTGTTTTTT.